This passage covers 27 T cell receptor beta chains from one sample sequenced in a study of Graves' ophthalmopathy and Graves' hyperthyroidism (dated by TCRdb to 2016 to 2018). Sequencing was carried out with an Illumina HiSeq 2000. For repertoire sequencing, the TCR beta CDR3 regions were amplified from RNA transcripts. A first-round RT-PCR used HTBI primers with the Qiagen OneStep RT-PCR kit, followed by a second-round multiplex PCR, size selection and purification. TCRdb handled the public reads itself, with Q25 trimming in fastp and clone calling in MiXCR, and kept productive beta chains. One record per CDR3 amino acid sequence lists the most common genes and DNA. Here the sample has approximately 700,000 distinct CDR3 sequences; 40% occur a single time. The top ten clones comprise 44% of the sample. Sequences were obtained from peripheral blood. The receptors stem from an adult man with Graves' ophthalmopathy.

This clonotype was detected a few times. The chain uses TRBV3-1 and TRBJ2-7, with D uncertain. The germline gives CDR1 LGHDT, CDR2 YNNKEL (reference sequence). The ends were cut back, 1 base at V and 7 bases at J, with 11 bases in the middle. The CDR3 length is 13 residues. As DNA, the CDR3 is TGTGCCAGCAGCCAAGCCGTTCGAGGAGAGCAGTACTTC. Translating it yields CASSQAVRGEQYF.

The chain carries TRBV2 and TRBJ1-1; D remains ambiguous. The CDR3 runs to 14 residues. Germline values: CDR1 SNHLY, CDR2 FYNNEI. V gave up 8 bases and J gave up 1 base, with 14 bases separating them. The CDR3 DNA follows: TGTGCCAGCGCCCTGTCGGCCGCGAACACTGAAGCTTTCTTT. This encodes CASALSAANTEAFF.

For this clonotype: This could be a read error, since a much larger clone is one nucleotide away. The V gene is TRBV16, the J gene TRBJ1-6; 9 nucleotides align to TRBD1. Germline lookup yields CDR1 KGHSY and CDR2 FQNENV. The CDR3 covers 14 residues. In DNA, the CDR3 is TGTGCCAGCAGCCAGGGACAGGGCGGGTCACCCCCCCACTTT. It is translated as CASSQGQGGSPPHF.

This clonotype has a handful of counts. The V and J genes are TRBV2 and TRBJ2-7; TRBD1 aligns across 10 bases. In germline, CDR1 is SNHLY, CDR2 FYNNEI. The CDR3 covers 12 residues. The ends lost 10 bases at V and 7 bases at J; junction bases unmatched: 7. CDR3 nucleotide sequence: TGTGCCACGCAGCGGGACAGGGGAGAGCAGTACTTC. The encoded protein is CATQRDRGEQYF.

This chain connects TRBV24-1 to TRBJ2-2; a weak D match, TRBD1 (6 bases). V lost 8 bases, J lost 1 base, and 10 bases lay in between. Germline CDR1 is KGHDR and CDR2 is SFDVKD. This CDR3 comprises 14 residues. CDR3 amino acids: CATTAGVNTGELFF. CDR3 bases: TGTGCCACCACTGCAGGGGTGAACACCGGGGAGCTGTTTTTT.

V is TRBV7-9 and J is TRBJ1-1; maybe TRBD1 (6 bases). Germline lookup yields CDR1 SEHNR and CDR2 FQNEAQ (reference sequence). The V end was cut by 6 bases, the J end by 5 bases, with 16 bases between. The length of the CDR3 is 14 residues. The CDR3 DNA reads TGTGCCAGCAGTAAAGGGACACGGGGGACTGAAGCTTTCTTT. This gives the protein CASSKGTRGTEAFF.

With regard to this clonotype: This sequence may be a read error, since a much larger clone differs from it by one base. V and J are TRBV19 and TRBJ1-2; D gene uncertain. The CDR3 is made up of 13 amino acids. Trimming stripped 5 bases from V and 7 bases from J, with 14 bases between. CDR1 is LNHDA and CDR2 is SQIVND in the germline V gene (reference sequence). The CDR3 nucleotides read TGTGCCAGTAGTCCACAGCATTTGGGTGGCTACACCTTC. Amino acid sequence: CASSPQHLGGYTF.

Written as DNA, the CDR3 is TGTGCCAGTAGTATTGGAGGCGTCCCTGGTGAAAAACTGTTTTTT. Its translation: CASSIGGVPGEKLFF. The chain carries TRBV19 and TRBJ1-4; the D is unclear. The CDR3 loop spans 15 amino acids. Trimming left V 3 bases short and J 7 bases short, with 15 bases between. Germline loops: CDR1 LNHDA, CDR2 SQIVND (reference sequence). Together with reference TRBV19 and TRBJ1-4, the CDR3 gives the full variable domain: DGGITQSPKYLFRKEGQNVTLSCEQNLNHDAMYWYRQDPGQGLRLIYYSQIVNDFQKGDIAEGYSVSREKKESFPLTVTSAQKNPTAFYLCASSIGGVPGEKLFFGSGTQLSVL.

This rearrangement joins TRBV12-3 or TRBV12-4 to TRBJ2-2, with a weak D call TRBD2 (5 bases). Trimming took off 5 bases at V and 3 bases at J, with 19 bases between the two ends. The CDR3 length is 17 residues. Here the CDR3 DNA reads TGTGCCAGCAGTCCCGACTATCAGGTCTTGCACACCGGGGAGCTGTTTTTT. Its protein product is CASSPDYQVLHTGELFF.

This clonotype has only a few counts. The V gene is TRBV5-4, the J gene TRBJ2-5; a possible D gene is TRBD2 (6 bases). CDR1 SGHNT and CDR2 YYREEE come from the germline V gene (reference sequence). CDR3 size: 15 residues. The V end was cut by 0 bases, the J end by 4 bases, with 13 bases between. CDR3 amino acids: CASSLAKLAGETQYF. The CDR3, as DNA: TGTGCCAGCAGCTTGGCCAAACTAGCCGGAGAGACCCAGTACTTC.

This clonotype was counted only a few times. The CDR3 sequence is CASSPIAQSDTGELFF. The CDR3 bases are TGTGCCAGCAGCCCTATTGCGCAGAGTGACACCGGGGAGCTGTTTTTT. The chain joins TRBV25-1 to TRBJ2-2, with D unclear. V lost 6 bases to trimming and J lost 3 bases, with 17 bases between them. CDR3 length: 16 amino acids. The V gene's germline CDR1 is MGHDK and CDR2 SYGVNS.

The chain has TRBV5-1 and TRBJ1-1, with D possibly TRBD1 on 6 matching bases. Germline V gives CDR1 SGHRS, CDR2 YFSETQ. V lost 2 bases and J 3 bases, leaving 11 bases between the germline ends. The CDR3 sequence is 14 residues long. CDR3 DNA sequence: TGCGCCAGCAGCTTCAGGGGCGAGGACACTGAAGCTTTCTTT. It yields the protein CASSFRGEDTEAFF.

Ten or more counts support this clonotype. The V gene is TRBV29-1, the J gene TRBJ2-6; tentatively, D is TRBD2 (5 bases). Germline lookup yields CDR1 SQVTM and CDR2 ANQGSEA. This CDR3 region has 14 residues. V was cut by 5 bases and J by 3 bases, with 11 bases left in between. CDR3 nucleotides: TGCAGCGTTTCCGAGGGTGGTGGGGCCAACGTCCTGACTTTC. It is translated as CSVSEGGGANVLTF.

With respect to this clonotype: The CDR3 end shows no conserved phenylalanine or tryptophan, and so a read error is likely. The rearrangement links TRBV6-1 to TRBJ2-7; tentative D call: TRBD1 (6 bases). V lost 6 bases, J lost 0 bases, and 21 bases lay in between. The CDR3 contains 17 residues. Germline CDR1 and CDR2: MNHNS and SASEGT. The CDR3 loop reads CASSPVGATISSYEQYL. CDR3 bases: TGTGCCAGCAGCCCTGTGGGGGCGACAATAAGCTCCTACGAGCAGTACCTC.

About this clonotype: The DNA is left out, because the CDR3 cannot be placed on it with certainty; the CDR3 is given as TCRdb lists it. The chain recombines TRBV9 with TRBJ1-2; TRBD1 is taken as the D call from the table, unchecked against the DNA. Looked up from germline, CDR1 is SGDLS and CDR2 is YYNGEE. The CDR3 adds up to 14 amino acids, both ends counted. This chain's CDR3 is CASSVAPGTPRGTF.

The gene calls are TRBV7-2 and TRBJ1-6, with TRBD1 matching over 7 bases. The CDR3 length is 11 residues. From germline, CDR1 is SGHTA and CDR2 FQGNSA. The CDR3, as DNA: TGTGCTCAGACAGGGAGGGCACCCCTCCACTTT. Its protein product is CAQTGRAPLHF.

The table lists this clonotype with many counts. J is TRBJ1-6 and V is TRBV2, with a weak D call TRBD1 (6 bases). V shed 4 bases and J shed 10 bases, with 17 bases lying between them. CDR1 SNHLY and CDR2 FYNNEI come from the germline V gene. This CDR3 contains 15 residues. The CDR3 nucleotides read TGTGCCAGCAGTGTTTACAGGGTTAGTCAATCACCCCTCCACTTT. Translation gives CASSVYRVSQSPLHF.

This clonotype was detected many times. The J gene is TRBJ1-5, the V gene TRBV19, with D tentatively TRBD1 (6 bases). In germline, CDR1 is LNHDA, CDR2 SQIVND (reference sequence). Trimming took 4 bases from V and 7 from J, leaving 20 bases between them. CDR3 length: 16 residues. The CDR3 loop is CASSTKVQGNGQPQHF. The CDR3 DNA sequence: TGTGCCAGTAGTACAAAGGTACAGGGAAATGGACAGCCCCAGCATTTT.

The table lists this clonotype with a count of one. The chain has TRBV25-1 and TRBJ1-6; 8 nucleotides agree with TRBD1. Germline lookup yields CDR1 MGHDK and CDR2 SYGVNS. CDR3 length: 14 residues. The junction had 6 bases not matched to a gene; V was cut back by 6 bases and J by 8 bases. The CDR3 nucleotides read TGTGCCAGCAGGTCGGACAGGGAGGATTCACCCCTCCACTTT. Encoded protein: CASRSDREDSPLHF.

CDR3 in amino acids: CASSFADSGNTIYF. The CDR3 region has the DNA TGTGCCAGCAGCTTCGCGGACTCTGGAAACACCATATATTTT. The chain couples TRBV11-1 to TRBJ1-3; no clear D. V was pared by 3 bases and J by 0 bases, with 6 bases between. Germline V lookup: CDR1 SGHAT, CDR2 FQDESV (reference sequence). The CDR3 is 14 residues long.

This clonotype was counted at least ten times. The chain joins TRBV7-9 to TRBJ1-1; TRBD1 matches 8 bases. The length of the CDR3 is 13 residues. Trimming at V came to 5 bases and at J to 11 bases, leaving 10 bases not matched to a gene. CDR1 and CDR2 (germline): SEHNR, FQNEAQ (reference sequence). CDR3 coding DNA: TGTGCCAGCAGCGACGGACAGGGCGGATACGCTTTCTTT. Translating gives CASSDGQGGYAFF. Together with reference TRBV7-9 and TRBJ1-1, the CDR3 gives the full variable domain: DTGVSQNPRHKITKRGQNVTFRCDPISEHNRLYWYRQTLGQGPEFLTYFQNEAQLEKSRLLSDRFSAERPKGSFSTLEIQRTEQGDSAMYLCASSDGQGGYAFFGQGTRLTVV.

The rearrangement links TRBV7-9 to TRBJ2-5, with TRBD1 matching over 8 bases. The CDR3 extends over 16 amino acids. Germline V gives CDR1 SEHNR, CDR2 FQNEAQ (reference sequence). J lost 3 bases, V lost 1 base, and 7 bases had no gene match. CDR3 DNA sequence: TGTGCCAGCAGCTTAGGTCCAGGGGGCGTCGAAGAGACCCAGTACTTC. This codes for CASSLGPGGVEETQYF.

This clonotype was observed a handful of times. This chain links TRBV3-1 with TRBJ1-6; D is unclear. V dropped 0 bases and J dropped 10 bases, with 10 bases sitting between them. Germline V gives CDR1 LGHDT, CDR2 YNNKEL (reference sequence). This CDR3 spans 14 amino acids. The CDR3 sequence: CASSQDRASSPLHF. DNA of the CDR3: TGTGCCAGCAGCCAAGATCGGGCGAGCTCACCCCTCCACTTT. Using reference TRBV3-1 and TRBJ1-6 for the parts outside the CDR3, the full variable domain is DTAVSQTPKYLVTQMGNDKSIKCEQNLGHDTMYWYKQDSKKFLKIMFSYNNKELIINETVPNRFSPKSPDKAHLNLHINSLELGDSAVYFCASSQDRASSPLHFGNGTRLTVT.

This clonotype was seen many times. The CDR3 reads CASTGGLGETQYF. The CDR3 DNA is TGTGCCAGCACGGGGGGGCTTGGAGAGACCCAGTACTTC. The gene calls are TRBV2 and TRBJ2-5, with 8 bases that match TRBD2. V was pared by 7 bases and J by 4 bases, with 5 bases of the junction left unmatched. Per the germline V gene, CDR1 is SNHLY and CDR2 is FYNNEI. The CDR3 spans 13 residues. Full variable domain (missing parts from reference TRBV2 and TRBJ2-5): EPEVTQTPSHQVTQMGQEVILRCVPISNHLYFYWYRQILGQKVEFLVSFYNNEISEKSEIFDDQFSVERPDGSNFTLKIRSTKLEDSAMYFCASTGGLGETQYFGPGTRLLVL.

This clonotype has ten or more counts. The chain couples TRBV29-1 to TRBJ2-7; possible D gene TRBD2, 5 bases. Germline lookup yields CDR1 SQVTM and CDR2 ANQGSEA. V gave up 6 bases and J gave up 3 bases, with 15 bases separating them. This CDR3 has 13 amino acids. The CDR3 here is CSVDVGSGYEQYF. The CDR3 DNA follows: TGCAGCGTGGACGTAGGGAGCGGCTACGAGCAGTACTTC.

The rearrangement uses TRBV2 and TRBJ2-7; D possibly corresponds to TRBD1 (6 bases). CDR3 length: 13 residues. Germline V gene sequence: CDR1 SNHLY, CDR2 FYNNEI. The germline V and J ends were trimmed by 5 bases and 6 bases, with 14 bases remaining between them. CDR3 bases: TGTGCCAGCAGTACAGGGAAGGGCAGCGAGCAGTACTTC. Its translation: CASSTGKGSEQYF.

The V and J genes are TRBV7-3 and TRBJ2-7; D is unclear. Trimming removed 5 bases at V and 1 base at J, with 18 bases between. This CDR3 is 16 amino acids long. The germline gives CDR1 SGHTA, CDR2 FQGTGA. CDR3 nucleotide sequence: TGTGCCAGCAGCCCCACCCCTACCGTGTTGTCCTACGAGCAGTACTTC. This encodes CASSPTPTVLSYEQYF.